This is a list of T cell receptor beta chains from one sample in a study of cytomegalovirus exposure and HLA in healthy donors. Using immunoSEQ multiplex PCR, the repertoire was profiled, and TCRdb retains in-frame clones only, with some absent. The table includes 150,000 to 200,000 clones, under 85% detected once. The sample was PBMCs. The receptors come from a female donor in good health and CMV-seronegative. Both conserved end residues are part of each CDR3. The D gene is left open where the match is weak. Not every row has a clone size; where given, it reads once, few, many or a size class.

V gene: TRBV4-3
J gene: TRBJ2-5
CDR3 length: 13
D gene: TRBD1
clone size: NA
CDR3 DNA: TGCGCCAGCAGCCAGGGGACAGGGAAAACCCAGTACTTC
CDR3 protein: CASSQGTGKTQYF

V gene: TRBV10-1
J gene: TRBJ2-3
CDR3 length: 16
D gene: TRBD2
clone size: NA
CDR3 DNA: TGCGCCAGCAGTGACCTGACTAGCGGGAGGCCAGATACGCAGTATTTT
CDR3 protein: CASSDLTSGRPDTQYF

V gene: TRBV19
J gene: TRBJ1-1
CDR3 length: 14
D gene: TRBD1
clone size: NA
CDR3 DNA: TGTGCCAGTAGTCCCGGACAGGGTAACACTGAAGCTTTCTTT
CDR3 protein: CASSPGQGNTEAFF

V gene: TRBV6-5
J gene: TRBJ1-6
CDR3 length: 16
D gene: NA
clone size: NA
CDR3 DNA: TGTGCCAGCAGTTACTTTGAGATAGGGAGGTATTCACCCCTCCACTTT
CDR3 protein: CASSYFEIGRYSPLHF

V gene: TRBV6-5
J gene: TRBJ1-2
CDR3 length: 12
D gene: NA
clone size: NA
CDR3 DNA: TGTGCCACGCGGACAGCAAACTATGGCTACACCTTC
CDR3 protein: CATRTANYGYTF

V gene: TRBV28
J gene: TRBJ1-1
CDR3 length: 12
D gene: NA
clone size: once
CDR3 DNA: TGTGCCAGCAGTTTACAGTCGTCTGAAGCTTTCTTT
CDR3 protein: CASSLQSSEAFF

V gene: TRBV6-5
J gene: TRBJ1-5
CDR3 length: 13
D gene: NA
clone size: NA
CDR3 DNA: TGTGCCAGCAGAGGGACAATGAATCAGCCCCAGCATTTT
CDR3 protein: CASRGTMNQPQHF

V gene: TRBV9
J gene: TRBJ2-6
CDR3 length: 14
D gene: NA
clone size: NA
CDR3 DNA: TGTGCCAGCAGCCGCGACTCTGGGGCCAACGTCCTGACTTTC
CDR3 protein: CASSRDSGANVLTF

V gene: TRBV11-3
J gene: TRBJ2-7
CDR3 length: 16
D gene: TRBD1
clone size: NA
CDR3 DNA: TGTGCCAGCAGCCCAGCCGGGACAGGGGGCTCCTACGAGCAGTACTTC
CDR3 protein: CASSPAGTGGSYEQYF

V gene: TRBV27
J gene: TRBJ2-7
CDR3 length: 16
D gene: NA
clone size: NA
CDR3 DNA: TGTGCCAGCAGTTTATTTCAGGGAGGAATTCCCTACGAGCAGTACTTC
CDR3 protein: CASSLFQGGIPYEQYF

V gene: TRBV5-4
J gene: TRBJ2-3
CDR3 length: 16
D gene: TRBD2
clone size: NA
CDR3 DNA: TGTGCCAGCAGCCCAACTAGCGGGGTTCGCACAGATACGCAGTATTTT
CDR3 protein: CASSPTSGVRTDTQYF

V gene: TRBV6-5
J gene: TRBJ1-4
CDR3 length: 13
D gene: TRBD1
clone size: NA
CDR3 DNA: TGTGCCAGCAGGAGGACAGGGGACGAAAAACTGTTTTTT
CDR3 protein: CASRRTGDEKLFF

V gene: TRBV5-1
J gene: TRBJ2-5
CDR3 length: 14
D gene: TRBD1
clone size: once
CDR3 DNA: TGCGCCAGCAGCTTGGGGACAGGTCGGGAGACCCAGTACTTC
CDR3 protein: CASSLGTGRETQYF

V gene: TRBV9
J gene: TRBJ2-7
CDR3 length: 15
D gene: NA
clone size: few
CDR3 DNA: TGTGCCAGCAGCGTAGGATCGGACAGTTCCTACGAGCAGTACTTC
CDR3 protein: CASSVGSDSSYEQYF

V gene: TRBV5-1
J gene: TRBJ2-7
CDR3 length: 15
D gene: TRBD1
clone size: NA
CDR3 DNA: TGCGCCAGCAGCTCCAAGCAGGGGGATGGCTACGAGCAGTACTTC
CDR3 protein: CASSSKQGDGYEQYF

V gene: TRBV5-1
J gene: TRBJ2-3
CDR3 length: 14
D gene: NA
clone size: NA
CDR3 DNA: TGCGCCAGCAGCTTGGGGGTTAGCGGAGATACGCAGTATTTT
CDR3 protein: CASSLGVSGDTQYF

V gene: TRBV5-1
J gene: TRBJ1-2
CDR3 length: 13
D gene: NA
clone size: NA
CDR3 DNA: TGCGCCAGCAGCTTGGGAGAAGCGTATGGCTACACCTTC
CDR3 protein: CASSLGEAYGYTF

V gene: TRBV28
J gene: TRBJ2-7
CDR3 length: 15
D gene: TRBD1
clone size: NA
CDR3 DNA: TGTGCCAGCACCAGGTGGGGGACAGGGTCCTACGAGCAGTACTTC
CDR3 protein: CASTRWGTGSYEQYF

V gene: TRBV5-4
J gene: TRBJ1-3
CDR3 length: 17
D gene: NA
clone size: NA
CDR3 DNA: TGTGCCAGCAGCTTGGAGGTAGGGGGTCTTCGAGGAAACACCATATATTTT
CDR3 protein: CASSLEVGGLRGNTIYF

V gene: TRBV21-1
J gene: TRBJ2-2
CDR3 length: 16
D gene: NA
clone size: NA
CDR3 DNA: TGTGCCAGCAGCAAATCCTGTCCGAGGGACACCGGGGAGCTGTTTTTT
CDR3 protein: CASSKSCPRDTGELFF

V gene: TRBV6-7
J gene: TRBJ2-5
CDR3 length: 12
D gene: NA
clone size: NA
CDR3 DNA: TGTGCCGGACGCGGGACCCAAGAGACCCAGTACTTC
CDR3 protein: CAGRGTQETQYF

V gene: TRBV5-1
J gene: TRBJ1-4
CDR3 length: 15
D gene: NA
clone size: NA
CDR3 DNA: TGCGCCAGCAGCTTGGAGGGCAGGGGCGATGAAAAACTGTTTTTT
CDR3 protein: CASSLEGRGDEKLFF

V gene: TRBV23-1
J gene: TRBJ2-7
CDR3 length: 15
D gene: NA
clone size: NA
CDR3 DNA: TGCGCCAGCCCTAACAGCCACCACAGCTCCTACGAGCAGTACTTC
CDR3 protein: CASPNSHHSSYEQYF

V gene: TRBV28
J gene: TRBJ2-3
CDR3 length: 18
D gene: TRBD1
clone size: once
CDR3 DNA: TGTGCCAGCAGTTTTTCTCCGGACAGGGGGGAACACACAGATACGCAGTATTTT
CDR3 protein: CASSFSPDRGEHTDTQYF

V gene: TRBV6-5
J gene: TRBJ2-6
CDR3 length: 14
D gene: TRBD1
clone size: once
CDR3 DNA: TGTGCCACCTTGACAGGGTCTCGGGCCAACGTCCTGACTTTC
CDR3 protein: CATLTGSRANVLTF

V gene: TRBV5-6
J gene: TRBJ2-5
CDR3 length: 13
D gene: NA
clone size: NA
CDR3 DNA: TGTGCCAGCAGCTTGGTTAGCCAAGAGACCCAGTACTTC
CDR3 protein: CASSLVSQETQYF

V gene: TRBV6-5
J gene: TRBJ1-2
CDR3 length: 14
D gene: NA
clone size: NA
CDR3 DNA: TGTGCCAGCAGTTACGGGGCGGGGGCAGAGGGCTACACCTTC
CDR3 protein: CASSYGAGAEGYTF

V gene: TRBV25-1
J gene: TRBJ2-7
CDR3 length: 15
D gene: TRBD2
clone size: few
CDR3 DNA: TGTGCCAGCAGTGATACGGGACTAGCGCCCTTCGAGCAGTACTTC
CDR3 protein: CASSDTGLAPFEQYF

V gene: TRBV11-2
J gene: TRBJ2-5
CDR3 length: 14
D gene: NA
clone size: NA
CDR3 DNA: TGTGCCAGCAGCTTTGGAGGCAACCCAGAGTCCCAGTACTTC
CDR3 protein: CASSFGGNPESQYF

V gene: TRBV7-2
J gene: TRBJ2-7
CDR3 length: 14
D gene: TRBD1
clone size: NA
CDR3 DNA: TGTGCCAGCAGCCAGGGGACAGGGCGTTACGAGCAGTACTTC
CDR3 protein: CASSQGTGRYEQYF

V gene: TRBV2
J gene: TRBJ2-7
CDR3 length: 16
D gene: TRBD2
clone size: few
CDR3 DNA: TGTGCCAGCAACCCCCGCCCTAGCGGGGGGAAGAACGAGCAGTACTTC
CDR3 protein: CASNPRPSGGKNEQYF

V gene: TRBV5-1
J gene: TRBJ2-7
CDR3 length: 15
D gene: TRBD1
clone size: NA
CDR3 DNA: TGCGCCAGCAGCATGGCCGGGACAGGTTCTTACGAGCAGTACTTC
CDR3 protein: CASSMAGTGSYEQYF

V gene: TRBV6-1
J gene: TRBJ1-4
CDR3 length: 15
D gene: NA
clone size: NA
CDR3 DNA: TGTGCCAGCAGTGGGGGGGGGAGAGGGAACGAAAAACTGTTTTTT
CDR3 protein: CASSGGGRGNEKLFF

V gene: TRBV5-1
J gene: TRBJ2-2
CDR3 length: 15
D gene: TRBD2
clone size: NA
CDR3 DNA: TGCGCCAGCAGCTTTCCGGGGGGAAACACCGGGGAGCTGTTTTTT
CDR3 protein: CASSFPGGNTGELFF

V gene: TRBV19
J gene: TRBJ1-1
CDR3 length: 16
D gene: TRBD1
clone size: NA
CDR3 DNA: TGTGCCAGTAGTATCTCCTCAGGGGGCTCGGGCACTGAAGCTTTCTTT
CDR3 protein: CASSISSGGSGTEAFF

V gene: TRBV28
J gene: TRBJ2-4
CDR3 length: 17
D gene: TRBD2
clone size: few
CDR3 DNA: TGTGCCAGCAACCCGGGGGGGGCTACACTAGCCAAAAACATTCAGTACTTC
CDR3 protein: CASNPGGATLAKNIQYF

V gene: TRBV10-1
J gene: TRBJ1-1
CDR3 length: 13
D gene: NA
clone size: NA
CDR3 DNA: TGCGCCACCACCCGGGAGGTTGGGGCTGAAGCTTTCTTT
CDR3 protein: CATTREVGAEAFF

V gene: TRBV9
J gene: TRBJ2-1
CDR3 length: 17
D gene: TRBD2
clone size: NA
CDR3 DNA: TGTGCCAGCAGCGTAGTCCCGAGCGGGGGGCCTTACAATGAGCAGTTCTTC
CDR3 protein: CASSVVPSGGPYNEQFF

V gene: TRBV5-1
J gene: TRBJ2-6
CDR3 length: 21
D gene: TRBD1
clone size: NA
CDR3 DNA: TGCGCCAGCAGCTACTCGACCCGGGACAGGGATCGAGGGTCTGGGGCCAACGTCCTGACTTTC
CDR3 protein: CASSYSTRDRDRGSGANVLTF

V gene: TRBV5-6
J gene: TRBJ1-5
CDR3 length: 15
D gene: NA
clone size: NA
CDR3 DNA: TGTGCCAGCAGGGTGACAGCATATAGCAATCAGCCCCAGCATTTT
CDR3 protein: CASRVTAYSNQPQHF

V gene: TRBV10-3
J gene: TRBJ2-5
CDR3 length: 12
D gene: NA
clone size: NA
CDR3 DNA: TGTGCCATCAGCCCTGATGCGGAGACCCAGTACTTC
CDR3 protein: CAISPDAETQYF

V gene: TRBV19
J gene: TRBJ2-1
CDR3 length: 17
D gene: NA
clone size: NA
CDR3 DNA: TGTGCCAGTAGTATAGACCTAGAAATTGTGCAGTCGGATGAGCAGTTCTTC
CDR3 protein: CASSIDLEIVQSDEQFF

V gene: TRBV27
J gene: TRBJ2-3
CDR3 length: 15
D gene: NA
clone size: NA
CDR3 DNA: TGTGCCAGCAGTTTTCGGGGTCCTAGCACAGATACGCAGTATTTT
CDR3 protein: CASSFRGPSTDTQYF

V gene: TRBV15
J gene: TRBJ1-1
CDR3 length: 14
D gene: NA
clone size: NA
CDR3 DNA: TGTGCCACCAGCTTTCAGGGGCCGAACACTGAAGCTTTCTTT
CDR3 protein: CATSFQGPNTEAFF

V gene: TRBV10-3
J gene: TRBJ1-6
CDR3 length: 15
D gene: NA
clone size: few
CDR3 DNA: TGTGCCATCAGTGAGTCGACAGGTGGCGGGTCACCCCTCCACTTT
CDR3 protein: CAISESTGGGSPLHF

V gene: TRBV7-9
J gene: TRBJ1-1
CDR3 length: 14
D gene: NA
clone size: NA
CDR3 DNA: TGTGCCAGCAGCTTAGTAGGGAGGAACACTGAAGCTTTCTTT
CDR3 protein: CASSLVGRNTEAFF

V gene: TRBV19
J gene: TRBJ2-1
CDR3 length: 13
D gene: NA
clone size: once
CDR3 DNA: TGTGCCAGTAGTACCGGGGTCTTGCGGGAGCAGTTCTTC
CDR3 protein: CASSTGVLREQFF